What follows are 5 T cell receptor beta chains derived from one specimen sequenced in a study of T cell responses to AZD1222 COVID-19 vaccine. Method: immunoSEQ multiplex PCR; TCRdb's copy keeps in-frame clones and lacks some. Here the sample spans over 95,000 clones, 90% to 95% being singletons. Sequencing used peripheral blood, obtained on day 0 of AZD1222 vaccination. The receptors stem from an adult in good health.

This chain links TRBV7-3 with TRBJ2-6; D gene uncertain. This CDR3 is built from 16 residues. Germline assignment: CDR1 SGHTA and CDR2 FQGTGA. The V end lost 5 bases, the J end lost 0 bases, and 11 bases lay between the germline ends. CDR3: CASSPRVSSGANVLTF. The CDR3 nucleotides read TGTGCCAGCAGCCCCCGCGTGAGCTCTGGGGCCAACGTCCTGACTTTC.

V gene TRBV5-1 combines with J gene TRBJ2-3; D gene uncertain. The germline V and J ends were trimmed by 7 bases and 0 bases, with 9 bases remaining between them. The CDR3 loop spans 13 amino acids. Germline CDR1 SGHRS, CDR2 YFSETQ. The CDR3 DNA sequence: TGCGCCAGCTGCAGGTATAGCACAGATACGCAGTATTTT. Translation gives CASCRYSTDTQYF.

The chain combines TRBV9 with TRBJ2-1; 11 nucleotides line up with TRBD2. Germline CDR1 SGDLS, CDR2 YYNGEE. The V gene end was trimmed by 1 base and the J gene end by 7 bases; junction bases not matched to a gene: 4. This CDR3 has 15 residues. As DNA, the CDR3 is TGTGCCAGCAGCGTAATGGTAGCGGGGGGGAATGAGCAGTTCTTC. Its translation: CASSVMVAGGNEQFF.

This chain joins TRBV19 and TRBJ1-2; D remains unclear. CDR3 length: 14 residues. Germline CDR1 is LNHDA and CDR2 is SQIVND (reference sequence). V was pared by 5 bases and J by 0 bases, with 10 bases between. The CDR3 bases are TGTGCCAGTAGTTTTCCCACAACTAACTATGGCTACACCTTC. Translation: CASSFPTTNYGYTF. The entire variable domain, with the rest obtained from reference TRBV19 and TRBJ1-2, is as follows: DGGITQSPKYLFRKEGQNVTLSCEQNLNHDAMYWYRQDPGQGLRLIYYSQIVNDFQKGDIAEGYSVSREKKESFPLTVTSAQKNPTAFYLCASSFPTTNYGYTFGSGTRLTVV.

This chain joins TRBV3-1 (or the pseudogene TRBV3-2) and TRBJ2-1; weak D call: TRBD1 (5 bases). Per germline, CDR1 LGHDT and CDR2 YNNKEL (reference sequence). This CDR3 has 17 amino acids. Trimming pared 0 bases from V and 0 bases from J, leaving 12 bases between. CDR3 sequence: CASSQELGQGSYNEQFF. DNA for the CDR3: TGTGCCAGCAGCCAAGAGTTGGGTCAGGGCTCCTACAATGAGCAGTTCTTC.